Listed here is a single TCR beta chain. These data originate in a study of shared clonotypes between healthy human individuals. The method was immunoSEQ multiplex PCR; TCRdb's version includes in-frame clones alone and lacks a portion of them. Of around 620,000 clones listed, 95% are singletons. Germline trimming cut 7 bases from V and 4 bases from J; bases unmatched to any gene: 17. The CDR3 runs to 17 residues. The germline gives CDR1 WNHNN, CDR2 SYGVQD (reference sequence). Naive CD8 populations comprised CD45RO-negative cells positively selected for CCR7, excluding terminally differentiated effector memory CD45RA+ cells.

The TCR sequence derives from a woman in her thirties in good health. Sequenced input: naive CD8+ T cells sorted from blood. The rearrangement uses TRBV10-1 and TRBJ1-2, with TRBD1 matching 8 bases. The CDR3 DNA sequence: TGCGCCAGCACATACGGCCTATTCGACAGGGGTGGCTATGGCTACACCTTC. Translation gives CASTYGLFDRGGYGYTF.